The 21 T cell receptor beta chains presented below share a single source sample, sequenced in a study of blood T cell repertoires in COVID-19. This table comes from immunoSEQ multiplex PCR, and its TCRdb copy is limited to in-frame clones, with some not included. Of roughly 330,000 clones in the sample, roughly 86% are singletons; the top ten hold about 5.2%. The sample consisted of PBMCs or T cells enriched from blood (not recorded which). Receptors were obtained from a woman aged 25 to 39 who had recovered from COVID-19.

The CDR3 DNA reads TGCGCCAGCAGTCCTGGACCGTCCAGGGACGAGCAGTACTTC. This encodes CASSPGPSRDEQYF. The V and J genes are TRBV10-1 and TRBJ2-7; weak D call: TRBD1 (5 bases). The CDR3 runs to 14 residues. The germline V and J ends were trimmed by 5 bases and 5 bases, with 16 bases remaining between them. The germline V gene encodes CDR1 WNHNN and CDR2 SYGVQD (reference sequence).

In this sample, this clone turned up once. The chain is built from TRBV3-1 (or the pseudogene TRBV3-2) and TRBJ2-7; D might be TRBD2 (6 bases). The CDR3 runs to 14 residues. CDR1 and CDR2 (germline): LGHDT, YNNKEL (reference sequence). V was trimmed by 4 bases and J by 3 bases, leaving 13 bases between them. The CDR3 DNA reads TGTGCCAGCAGCCCGGCGGCGGGGAGCTACGAGCAGTACTTC. Its protein product is CASSPAAGSYEQYF.

The chain couples TRBV7-3 to TRBJ1-5; the match to TRBD1 covers 9 bases. Germline CDR1 reads SGHTA; CDR2 reads FQGTGA. Germline trimming cut 3 bases from V and 2 bases from J; bases unmatched to any gene: 5. The CDR3 sequence is 16 residues long. The CDR3 region is CASSFWTGEGNQPQHF. CDR3 coding DNA: TGTGCCAGCAGCTTCTGGACAGGGGAGGGCAATCAGCCCCAGCATTTT.

This chain joins TRBV14 and TRBJ2-1; 10 nucleotides match TRBD2. With V trimmed by 4 bases and J by 7 bases, 7 bases remained unmatched. Germline V gene sequence: CDR1 SGHDN, CDR2 FVKESK. This CDR3 spans 15 amino acids. CDR3: CASSPLAGGVNEQFF. The CDR3 bases are TGTGCCAGCAGCCCTTTAGCGGGGGGAGTGAATGAGCAGTTCTTC.

The chain uses TRBV5-1 and TRBJ1-1; a possible D gene is TRBD1 (6 bases). Per the germline V gene, CDR1 is SGHRS and CDR2 is YFSETQ. The CDR3 loop spans 16 amino acids. The V gene lost 3 bases and the J gene lost 1 base, with 16 bases spanning the gap. CDR3 sequence reads: CASSWGQFLRNTEAFF. The CDR3 coding sequence is TGCGCCAGCAGCTGGGGACAATTCCTACGGAACACTGAAGCTTTCTTT.

The chain couples TRBV3-1 (or the pseudogene TRBV3-2) to TRBJ1-2, with TRBD1 matching over 8 bases. J gave up 7 bases and V 7 bases, and 8 bases lay outside the gene matches. CDR3 length: 13 amino acids. CDR1 and CDR2 (germline): LGHDT, YNNKEL (reference sequence). This CDR3 reads CASTGTGGRGYTF. CDR3 nucleotide sequence: TGTGCCAGCACGGGAACAGGGGGACGTGGCTACACCTTC.

This clone was counted a few times. The chain uses TRBV28 and TRBJ1-1; 11 bases match TRBD1. V gave up 4 bases and J gave up 2 bases; unmatched junction bases: 9. The germline gives CDR1 MDHEN, CDR2 SYDVKM. The CDR3 contains 17 residues. CDR3 in amino acids: CASSWWGQGGLNTEAFF. CDR3 sequence (DNA): TGTGCCAGCAGTTGGTGGGGACAGGGGGGTCTAAACACTGAAGCTTTCTTT. The full variable domain, its missing parts supplied by reference TRBV28 and TRBJ1-1, is DVKVTQSSRYLVKRTGEKVFLECVQDMDHENMFWYRQDPGLGLRLIYFSYDVKMKEKGDIPEGYSVSREKKERFSLILESASTNQTSMYLCASSWWGQGGLNTEAFFGQGTRLTVV.

The chain employs TRBV12-5 and TRBJ2-7; no definite D call. CDR1 LGHNT and CDR2 FRNRAP come from the germline V gene. The CDR3 sequence is 13 residues long. The V gene lost 6 bases and the J gene lost 5 bases, with 14 bases spanning the gap. CDR3 amino acids: CASGLDGFDEQYF. The CDR3 nucleotides read TGTGCTAGTGGCCTCGACGGGTTCGACGAGCAGTACTTC. Full variable domain (rest looked up from reference TRBV12-5 and TRBJ2-7): DARVTQTPRHKVTEMGQEVTMRCQPILGHNTVFWYRQTMMQGLELLAYFRNRAPLDDSGMPKDRFSAEMPDATLATLKIQPSEPRDSAVYFCASGLDGFDEQYFGPGTRLTVT.

The chain couples TRBV6-1 to TRBJ2-7, with D perhaps TRBD1 (5 bases). Germline V gene sequence: CDR1 MNHNS, CDR2 SASEGT. V lost 2 bases, J lost 7 bases, and 12 bases lay in between. CDR3 length equals 13 residues. In nucleotides, the CDR3 is TGTGCCAGCAGTGAATCCAGGGTCGGAGAGCAGTACTTC. Protein sequence: CASSESRVGEQYF.

The chain joins TRBV5-1 to TRBJ2-1; TRBD2 agrees at 12 bases. This CDR3 contains 16 residues. Germline V gene data show CDR1 as SGHRS and CDR2 as YFSETQ. Unmatched junction bases numbered 6, after V lost 0 bases and J lost 8 bases. The CDR3 spells CASSLVLAGGQDEQFF. In nucleotides, the CDR3 is TGCGCCAGCAGCTTGGTCCTAGCGGGGGGGCAGGATGAGCAGTTCTTC.

This clone is a singleton in its sample. The CDR3 DNA reads as TGTGCCAGCAGCCAAGTTCGCAGGGTTGACACCGGGGAGCTGTTTTTT. Its protein is CASSQVRRVDTGELFF. This chain links TRBV3-1 (or the pseudogene TRBV3-2) with TRBJ2-2; tentatively, D is TRBD1 (5 bases). Per the germline V gene, CDR1 is LGHDT and CDR2 is YNNKEL (reference sequence). The CDR3 sequence is 16 residues long. V was shortened by 1 base and J by 3 bases, with 12 bases between the two germline ends.

This chain joins TRBV7-2 and TRBJ1-2, with D hard to call. Germline CDR1 is SGHTA and CDR2 is FQGNSA. Trimming shortened V by 1 base and J by 0 bases, and 12 bases separated the two germline ends. The CDR3 is 16 amino acids. The CDR3 is CASSLGFAETNYGYTF. The CDR3 coding sequence is TGTGCCAGCAGCTTAGGCTTCGCAGAAACTAACTATGGCTACACCTTC.

CDR3 amino acids: CASSLQAYGYTF. In DNA form, the CDR3 reads TGTGCCAGCAGTTTACAGGCTTATGGCTACACCTTC. The gene calls are TRBV28 and TRBJ1-2; no definite D call. This CDR3 contains 12 residues. V was pared by 2 bases and J by 5 bases, with 6 bases between. Germline V gene lookup returns CDR1 MDHEN and CDR2 SYDVKM.

The chain couples TRBV9 to TRBJ1-6, with 8 bases lining up with TRBD1. The CDR3 is made up of 15 amino acids. Germline CDR1 and CDR2: SGDLS and YYNGEE. V gave up 3 bases and J gave up 7 bases; unmatched junction bases: 6. This CDR3 is CASSDRTGWNSPLHF. In DNA, the CDR3 is TGTGCCAGCAGCGACAGGACAGGGTGGAATTCACCCCTCCACTTT.

Relative to its sample, this clone is medium-sized. The CDR3 sequence: CAIGTGDSNQPQHF. CDR3 nucleotides: TGTGCCATCGGGACAGGGGATAGCAATCAGCCCCAGCATTTT. The chain combines TRBV10-3 with TRBJ1-5; TRBD1 agrees at 10 bases. The V gene end was trimmed by 8 bases and the J gene end by 0 bases; junction bases not matched to a gene: 1. Germline values: CDR1 ENHRY, CDR2 SYGVKD. The CDR3 loop spans 14 amino acids.

This clone was recorded once. The V and J genes are TRBV5-6 and TRBJ2-2; possible D gene TRBD2, 5 bases. Germline V lookup: CDR1 SGHDT, CDR2 YYEEEE. V was trimmed by 3 bases and J by 4 bases, leaving 7 bases between them. The CDR3 is 13 amino acids. CDR3 sequence: CASSYGVTGELFF. For the CDR3, the DNA is TGTGCCAGCAGCTACGGGGTCACCGGGGAGCTGTTTTTT.

The chain recombines TRBV19 with TRBJ2-1, with D maybe TRBD2 (5 bases). CDR3 length equals 15 residues. The ends were cut back, 5 bases at V and 0 bases at J, with 11 bases in the middle. Germline CDR1 LNHDA, CDR2 SQIVND (reference sequence). CDR3 bases: TGTGCCAGTAGTCAGCCGGGGAGCTCCTACAATGAGCAGTTCTTC. Its translation: CASSQPGSSYNEQFF. Based on the CDR3 plus reference TRBV19 and TRBJ2-1, the full variable domain is DGGITQSPKYLFRKEGQNVTLSCEQNLNHDAMYWYRQDPGQGLRLIYYSQIVNDFQKGDIAEGYSVSREKKESFPLTVTSAQKNPTAFYLCASSQPGSSYNEQFFGPGTRLTVL.

The V gene is TRBV5-1, the J gene TRBJ2-7, with TRBD1 identical over 10 bases. CDR1 SGHRS and CDR2 YFSETQ come from the germline V gene. The CDR3 extends over 16 amino acids. V dropped 4 bases and J dropped 0; count of bases not matched to a gene: 7. The CDR3, as DNA: TGCGCCAGCAGCCCACGACAGGGGGCGAGCTCCTACGAGCAGTACTTC. It is translated as CASSPRQGASSYEQYF.

The chain employs TRBV20-1 and TRBJ2-2; possible D gene TRBD2, 5 bases. The CDR3 extends over 11 amino acids. Trimming cost V 5 bases and J 8 bases, with 9 bases left between them. CDR1 is DFQATT and CDR2 is SNEGSKA in the germline V gene (reference sequence). The CDR3 sequence: CSARLAGELFF. CDR3 coding DNA: TGCAGTGCTCGATTAGCGGGGGAGCTGTTTTTT.

V usage is TRBV3-1 (or the pseudogene TRBV3-2) and J usage is TRBJ1-5, with unresolved D. V was cut by 8 bases and J by 4 bases, with 9 bases left in between. The CDR3 spans 12 residues. Germline values: CDR1 LGHDT, CDR2 YNNKEL (reference sequence). This CDR3 reads CASGVGNQPQHF. In nucleotides, the CDR3 is TGTGCCAGCGGAGTTGGAAATCAGCCCCAGCATTTT.

This clone was detected once. CDR3 protein: CAWSVSAQGGGYTF. CDR3 DNA: TGTGCCTGGAGTGTATCCGCACAAGGGGGCGGCTACACCTTC. The chain has TRBV30 and TRBJ1-2; 7 bases match TRBD1. CDR1 is GTSNPN, CDR2 SVGIG, per germline (reference sequence). The CDR3 sequence is 14 residues long. The junction had 9 bases not matched to a gene; V was cut back by 0 bases and J by 8 bases.